The 23 T cell receptor beta chains below all came from one sample that was sequenced in a study of tumor and adjacent non-tumor tissue in lung cancer. A modified ARM-PCR protocol with three rounds of nested PCR amplified TCRbeta. TCRdb itself ran the multiplex PCR reads through MiXCR, one entry per CDR3 protein. The sample contains about 140,000 distinct CDR3 sequences, approximately 64% of which appear only once. RNA was extracted from bulk tissue without any cell sorting. The source material was lung tumor tissue. Receptors were obtained from a man between 60 and 75 years old with small cell lung cancer.

A remark on this clonotype: Given a much more abundant clone one base away, this may be a read error. As the CDR3 is not closed by the conserved phenylalanine or tryptophan, this likely results from a read error. This sequence joins TRBV12-3 or TRBV12-4 and TRBJ2-4, with D hard to call. This CDR3 comprises 11 residues. V shed 5 bases and J shed 5 bases, with 4 bases lying between them. CDR3 nucleotides: TGTGCCAGCAGTCCCCAAAACATTCAGTACCTC. Protein: CASSPQNIQYL.

This chain joins TRBV30 and TRBJ1-2; D unclear. The CDR3 totals 16 residues. Looked up from germline, CDR1 is GTSNPN and CDR2 is SVGIG (reference sequence). Trimming pared 0 bases from V and 4 bases from J, leaving 18 bases between. This CDR3 is CAWSVRQHSGRYGYTF. The CDR3 DNA is TGTGCCTGGAGTGTACGACAACACTCAGGACGCTATGGCTACACCTTC.

A note on this clonotype: One junction end disagrees with the germline gene, perhaps due to a read error. This chain uses TRBV4-2 with TRBJ2-6; tentative D call: TRBD2 (6 bases). This CDR3 has 18 amino acids. CDR1 LGHNA and CDR2 YNFKEQ come from the germline V gene. CDR3 residues: CVSNQDRAGWSGANVLTF. CDR3 DNA sequence: TGTGTCAGCAACCAAGATAGGGCGGGATGGTCTGGGGCCAACGTCCTGACTTTC.

The gene calls are TRBV11-3 and TRBJ2-1; TRBD2 matches at 8 bases. CDR1 SGHNT and CDR2 YENEEA come from the germline V gene. V shed 4 bases and J 4 bases; nucleotides not matched to a gene: 12. This CDR3 contains 17 residues. In DNA, the CDR3 is TGTGCCAGCAGCTCGGGACTAGTGAGAGGGCCTTACAATGAGCAGTTCTTC. It yields the protein CASSSGLVRGPYNEQFF.

To note about this clonotype: Since a much larger clone is just one base distant, this may be a read error. The chain recombines TRBV29-1 with TRBJ2-1; 8 nucleotides match TRBD1. Germline CDR1 SQVTM, CDR2 ANQGSEA. The junction had 8 bases not matched to a gene; V was cut back by 8 bases and J by 5 bases. The CDR3 has 13 residues. The CDR3 DNA sequence: TGCAGCATTGGAAGGGACAGGAACAATGAGCAGTTCTTC. Residues: CSIGRDRNNEQFF.

Comment on this clonotype: A junction end diverges from the germline sequence, so it may reflect a read error. The V call is TRBV11-2, the J call TRBJ2-2, with a tentative D call TRBD1 (6 bases). The CDR3 length is 15 residues. Germline assignment: CDR1 SGHAT and CDR2 FQNNGV. CDR3 protein: CASSRDTFYTGELFF. The CDR3 DNA follows: TGTGCCAGCAGCAGGGACACCTTCTACACCGGGGAGTTGTTTTTT.

Turning to this clonotype: This may arise from a read error, as a much more abundant clone is one base away. The rearrangement uses TRBV12-3 or TRBV12-4 and TRBJ2-5; 9 bases agree with TRBD1. The CDR3 runs to 17 residues. CDR3 in amino acids: CDSTDLVDRGMQKTQYF. The CDR3 coding sequence is TGTGACAGCACCGATCTGGTTGACAGGGGGATGCAGAAGACCCAGTACTTC.

This chain connects TRBV29-1 to TRBJ1-1; D gene ambiguous. V lost 5 bases, J lost 2 bases, and 6 bases lay in between. The V gene's germline CDR1 is SQVTM and CDR2 ANQGSEA. This CDR3 region has 11 residues. The CDR3 region is CSVSFNTEAFF. CDR3 nucleotide sequence: TGCAGCGTTTCTTTTAACACTGAAGCTTTCTTT.

Details on this clonotype: A junction boundary mismatches the germline segment, possibly from a read error. This chain connects TRBV7-2 to TRBJ2-3; D is possibly TRBD1 (5 bases). From germline, CDR1 is SGHTA and CDR2 FQGNSA. This CDR3 contains 14 residues. CDR3 sequence (DNA): TGTGCCAGCAGCCCGAGACCGTACACAGGTACGCAGTATTTT. This sequence encodes CASSPRPYTGTQYF.

The CDR3, as DNA: TGTGCCAGCAGCTTGGAATCTGTAGGCGAGCAGTACGTC. This gives the protein CASSLESVGEQYV. The chain uses TRBV5-8 and TRBJ2-7; D ambiguous. Trimming shortened V by 0 bases and J by 6 bases, and 10 bases separated the two germline ends. This CDR3 has 13 residues. Germline CDR1 is SGHTS and CDR2 is YDEGEE.

Notes on this clonotype: At one end the junction does not follow the germline gene, possibly because of a read error. The chain combines TRBV20-1 with TRBJ2-3; 9 bases agree with TRBD2. The CDR3 consists of 20 residues. Germline-derived CDR1 and CDR2 are DFQATT and SNEGSKA (reference sequence). The DNA of the CDR3 is TGCAATGCTAGAGCTGTCACGGGGAGACTAGCGGACATTAGCACAGATACGCAGTATTTT. Translating it yields CNARAVTGRLADISTDTQYF.

Points on this clonotype: One junction end does not reproduce the germline sequence, and a read error may be involved. The rearrangement joins TRBV24-1 to TRBJ2-5; no clear D gene. CDR3 size: 14 residues. Germline CDR1 reads KGHDR; CDR2 reads SFDVKD. CDR3 in DNA: TGTGCCATCAGTGCGTCACAAGGGATTCAGACCCAGTACTTC. Its protein product is CAISASQGIQTQYF.

A note on this clonotype: The junction and the germline gene differ at one end; a read error may be behind it. The chain couples TRBV11-3 to TRBJ2-1; 10 nucleotides align to TRBD2. This CDR3 comprises 17 residues. Germline assignment: CDR1 SGHNT and CDR2 YENEEA. This CDR3 is CASSSGLARGSYNVQFF. The DNA for the CDR3 is TGTGCCAGCAGCTCGGGACTAGCGCGAGGGTCCTACAATGTGCAGTTCTTC.

The table lists this clonotype with many counts. The rearrangement links TRBV20-1 to TRBJ2-7, with TRBD1 identical over 7 bases. The CDR3 is 14 residues long. V lost 2 bases and J lost 1; bases outside the gene matches: 5. From germline, CDR1 is DFQATT and CDR2 SNEGSKA (reference sequence). The CDR3 loop reads CSARPLQGSYEQYV. The DNA for the CDR3 is TGCAGTGCTAGACCATTACAGGGGTCCTACGAGCAGTACGTC.

The DNA of the CDR3 is TGTGCCAGCAGCTTAACGGGGGAGGATACGCAGTATTTT. It is translated as CASSLTGEDTQYF. This chain uses TRBV7-3 with TRBJ2-3; the D call may be TRBD1 or TRBD2 (5 bases each). Trimming shortened V by 0 bases and J by 6 bases, and 7 bases separated the two germline ends. CDR3 length: 13 residues. Germline values: CDR1 SGHTA, CDR2 FQGTGA.

The rearrangement joins TRBV6-5 to TRBJ2-1; 8 nucleotides line up with TRBD1. The CDR3 totals 14 residues. With 5 bases clipped from V and 12 bases from J, the junction kept 12 bases outside the gene matches. The V gene's germline CDR1 is MNHEY and CDR2 SVGAGI. Written as DNA, the CDR3 is TGTGCCAGCAGTCGGACAGGGACCATCAATTGGCAGTTCTTC. This translates into CASSRTGTINWQFF.

This clonotype was found once. The conserved closing phenylalanine or tryptophan is absent in this CDR3, likely reflecting a read error. The rearrangement links TRBV11-3 to TRBJ2-1, with 8 bases fitting TRBD1. With V trimmed by 5 bases and J by 7 bases, 13 bases remained unmatched. Germline V gene data show CDR1 as SGHNT and CDR2 as YENEEA. The CDR3 spans 16 residues. The CDR3 sequence: CASSRGLAGGRNEQFS. As DNA, the CDR3 is TGTGCCAGCAGCCGGGGATTAGCAGGGGGCAGAAATGAGCAGTTCTCC.

Ten or more counts support this clonotype. The CDR3 sequence: CASSQGLAGGPVDEQFF. CDR3 coding DNA: TGCGCCAGCAGCCAGGGACTAGCGGGAGGGCCGGTGGATGAGCAGTTCTTC. V gene TRBV5-1 combines with J gene TRBJ2-1; 16 positions agree with TRBD2. The CDR3 is 17 amino acids. Germline V gene data show CDR1 as SGHRS and CDR2 as YFSETQ. V shed 4 bases and J 8 bases; nucleotides not matched to a gene: 9. Using reference TRBV5-1 and TRBJ2-1 for the parts outside the CDR3, the full variable domain is KAGVTQTPRYLIKTRGQQVTLSCSPISGHRSVSWYQQTPGQGLQFLFEYFSETQRNKGNFPGRFSGRQFSNSRSEMNVSTLELGDSALYLCASSQGLAGGPVDEQFFGPGTRLTVL.

The chain recombines TRBV11-3 with TRBJ1-1; D uncertain. In germline, CDR1 is SGHNT, CDR2 YENEEA. V was clipped by 1 base and J by 0 bases, with 9 bases between them. The CDR3 length is 15 residues. Here the CDR3 reads CASSLVTGMNTEAFF. As DNA, the CDR3 is TGTGCCAGCAGCTTAGTAACGGGAATGAACACTGAAGCTTTCTTT.

This clonotype was detected only a few times. This may stem from a read error, because a much larger clone lies one nucleotide away. V and J are TRBV12-3 or TRBV12-4 and TRBJ2-2, with TRBD2 identical over 7 bases. The CDR3 length is 15 residues. V was clipped by 5 bases and J by 7 bases; unmatched bases: 10. The CDR3 bases are TGTGCCAGCAGTCCCGGGACTGGCGGGAGCGGGGAGCTGTTTTTT. This encodes CASSPGTGGSGELFF.

The chain uses TRBV19 and TRBJ1-5; possibly TRBD1 for D (5 bases). Trimming stripped 7 bases from V and 15 bases from J, with 19 bases between. This CDR3 contains 12 residues. Germline CDR1 LNHDA, CDR2 SQIVND (reference sequence). The DNA for the CDR3 is TGTGCCAGTACTATGAGAATGGGCGACAGGCATTTT. This codes for CASTMRMGDRHF. The entire variable domain, with the rest obtained from reference TRBV19 and TRBJ1-5, is as follows: DGGITQSPKYLFRKEGQNVTLSCEQNLNHDAMYWYRQDPGQGLRLIYYSQIVNDFQKGDIAEGYSVSREKKESFPLTVTSAQKNPTAFYLCASTMRMGDRHFGDGTRLSIL.

This clonotype was observed a few times. The rearrangement links TRBV12-3 or TRBV12-4 to TRBJ1-3; no firm D call. The CDR3 runs 11 residues. V gave up 4 bases and J gave up 4 bases, with 2 bases separating them. The CDR3 here is CASSYGNTIYF. Written as DNA, the CDR3 is TGTGCCAGCAGTTACGGAAACACCATATATTTT.

This clonotype occurred a few times. This chain uses TRBV6-1 with TRBJ2-4; 10 nucleotides line up with TRBD1. The V gene end was trimmed by 4 bases and the J gene end by 8 bases; junction bases not matched to a gene: 2. The CDR3 loop spans 13 amino acids. Germline V gene lookup returns CDR1 MNHNS and CDR2 SASEGT. Here the CDR3 reads CASSVDRGDIQYF. CDR3 coding DNA: TGTGCCAGCAGTGTGGACAGGGGGGACATTCAGTACTTC.